These 22 T cell receptor beta chains originate from one sample sequenced in a study of OX40 agonist ivuxolimab in advanced cancers. Profiling relied on immunoSEQ multiplex PCR, and the TCRdb table lists in-frame clones only, not all of them. The sample includes about 84,000 clones, more than 80% of them seen just once. The sequences come from CD4+ or CD8+ T cells sorted from blood, collected in a trial of the OX40 agonist ivuxolimab. These receptor sequences come from an adult with an advanced solid tumor such as melanoma, head and neck, liver or kidney cancer.

V and J are TRBV5-6 and TRBJ2-7; D remains ambiguous. Germline-derived CDR1 and CDR2 are SGHDT and YYEEEE. CDR3 size: 13 residues. Trimming took off 5 bases at V and 7 bases at J, with 16 bases between the two ends. CDR3 nucleotide sequence: TGTGCCAGCAGTACCCAAAGTTGGGGAGAGCAGTACGTC. The encoded protein is CASSTQSWGEQYV.

A few counts support this clone. This chain links TRBV11-1 with TRBJ2-1; D uncertain. Trimming pared 3 bases from V and 3 bases from J, leaving 6 bases between. This CDR3 comprises 13 residues. Germline CDR1 reads SGHAT; CDR2 reads FQDESV (reference sequence). The CDR3 is CASSFGRYNEQFF. Written as DNA, the CDR3 is TGTGCCAGCAGCTTCGGGCGCTACAATGAGCAGTTCTTC.

This sequence joins TRBV4-1 and TRBJ2-2; no definite D call. V was clipped by 3 bases and J by 5 bases, with 16 bases between them. CDR3 length equals 16 residues. CDR1 MGHRA and CDR2 YSYEKL come from the germline V gene. CDR3 in amino acids: CASSHVSTRGTGELFF. The CDR3 DNA follows: TGCGCCAGCAGCCACGTTAGCACCAGAGGTACCGGGGAGCTGTTTTTT.

The chain uses TRBV6-1 and TRBJ2-4; D gene uncertain. CDR1 is MNHNS, CDR2 SASEGT, per germline. Trimming left V 5 bases short and J 0 bases short, with 11 bases between. The CDR3 spans 15 residues. The CDR3 spells CASSTQILAKNIQYF. The CDR3 nucleotides read TGTGCCAGCAGTACACAGATACTAGCCAAAAACATTCAGTACTTC.

V and J are TRBV6-5 and TRBJ2-1, with 8 bases that match TRBD2. This CDR3 has 15 amino acids. After removal of 4 bases from V and 3 bases from J, the junction contained 5 bases not matched to a gene. CDR1 and CDR2 (germline): MNHEY, SVGAGI. Here the CDR3 reads CASSSPGTSYNEQFF. Written as DNA, the CDR3 is TGTGCCAGCAGTTCACCCGGGACTAGCTACAATGAGCAGTTCTTC.

V and J are TRBV28 and TRBJ2-7, with D perhaps matching TRBD1 or TRBD2 (5 bases each). The germline gives CDR1 MDHEN, CDR2 SYDVKM. The CDR3 loop spans 16 amino acids. The V end lost 8 bases, the J end lost 0 bases, and 20 bases lay between the germline ends. The CDR3 region has the DNA TGTGCCAGCGCAACTGCCGGGACCGCGAGCTCCTACGAGCAGTACTTC. Its translation: CASATAGTASSYEQYF. The full variable domain, with the rest looked up from reference TRBV28 and TRBJ2-7, is DVKVTQSSRYLVKRTGEKVFLECVQDMDHENMFWYRQDPGLGLRLIYFSYDVKMKEKGDIPEGYSVSREKKERFSLILESASTNQTSMYLCASATAGTASSYEQYFGPGTRLTVT.

The V gene is TRBV10-3, the J gene TRBJ1-1, with no clear D. The CDR3 extends over 14 amino acids. Germline-derived CDR1 and CDR2 are ENHRY and SYGVKD. Between the trimmed V and J ends, which lost 0 bases and 1 base, there was a span of 6 bases. CDR3 in amino acids: CAISESAKNTEAFF. Written as DNA, the CDR3 is TGTGCCATCAGTGAGTCTGCCAAGAACACTGAAGCTTTCTTT.

The V and J genes are TRBV7-2 and TRBJ2-2, with 7 bases that match TRBD1. Unmatched junction bases numbered 11, after V lost 5 bases and J lost 2 bases. This CDR3 is 17 amino acids long. Germline-derived CDR1 and CDR2 are SGHTA and FQGNSA. CDR3 in DNA: TGTGCCAGCAGCCCGGAACGGACAGGATATAACACCGGGGAGCTGTTTTTT. This gives the protein CASSPERTGYNTGELFF.

This clone was recorded only once. This rearrangement joins TRBV5-6 to TRBJ2-1; D is unclear. Trimming took off 1 base at V and 10 bases at J, with 6 bases between the two ends. The germline CDR1 and CDR2 sequences are SGHDT and YYEEEE. The CDR3 has 11 amino acids. The CDR3 loop is CASSLIEEQFF. Here the CDR3 DNA reads TGTGCCAGCAGCTTGATTGAAGAGCAGTTCTTC. Full variable domain (rest looked up from reference TRBV5-6 and TRBJ2-1): DAGVTQSPTHLIKTRGQQVTLRCSPKSGHDTVSWYQQALGQGPQFIFQYYEEEERQRGNFPDRFSGHQFPNYSSELNVNALLLGDSALYLCASSLIEEQFFGPGTRLTVL.

The rearrangement uses TRBV19 and TRBJ1-2, with D uncertain. Trimming took off 4 bases at V and 5 bases at J, with 11 bases between the two ends. This CDR3 contains 13 residues. CDR1 is LNHDA, CDR2 SQIVND, per germline (reference sequence). CDR3 sequence reads: CASSNSRKYGYTF. CDR3 coding DNA: TGTGCCAGTAGTAACTCCAGAAAATATGGCTACACCTTC.

This chain links TRBV5-6 with TRBJ2-7; 7 bases are a match to TRBD1. With 6 bases clipped from V and 7 bases from J, the junction kept 16 bases outside the gene matches. Germline CDR1 reads SGHDT; CDR2 reads YYEEEE. This CDR3 spans 15 amino acids. CDR3 coding DNA: TGTGCCAGCAACAACAGGGGTAGTATGCCGAGGGAGCAGTACTTC. It translates to CASNNRGSMPREQYF.

The DNA of the CDR3 is TGTGCCAGCAGTACTCCCCGGGACAGGGTGTACGAGCAGTACTTC. Protein sequence: CASSTPRDRVYEQYF. This chain connects TRBV6-6 to TRBJ2-7; 9 nucleotides agree with TRBD1. Germline values: CDR1 MNHNY, CDR2 SVGAGI (reference sequence). The V and J ends lost 5 bases and 4 bases, in that order; junction bases with no gene match: 9. CDR3 length: 15 amino acids.

This sequence joins TRBV30 and TRBJ2-3; TRBD2 matches at 12 bases. Trimming took 1 base from V and 4 from J; bases not matched to a gene: 3. The length of the CDR3 is 15 residues. In germline, CDR1 is GTSNPN, CDR2 SVGIG (reference sequence). The CDR3: CAWSGLAGVSDTQYF. The DNA of the CDR3 is TGTGCCTGGAGTGGACTAGCGGGAGTGTCAGATACGCAGTATTTT.

The chain has TRBV2 and TRBJ1-4, with D possibly TRBD1 on 5 matching bases. V shed 6 bases and J shed 3 bases, with 11 bases lying between them. CDR3 length equals 14 residues. CDR1 SNHLY and CDR2 FYNNEI come from the germline V gene. CDR3 nucleotides: TGTGCCAGCAGCAGACAGCTCCCTAATGAAAAACTGTTTTTT. Translated: CASSRQLPNEKLFF.

This clone was picked up a small number of times. This chain uses TRBV10-3 with TRBJ2-5; D may correspond to TRBD1 or TRBD2 (5 bases each). Trimming took 6 bases from V and 5 from J, leaving 16 bases between them. Germline V gives CDR1 ENHRY, CDR2 SYGVKD. The CDR3 has 14 amino acids. The CDR3 loop reads CAISRDVGGETQYF. In DNA, the CDR3 is TGTGCCATCAGCCGGGACGTCGGTGGGGAGACCCAGTACTTC.

This sequence joins TRBV28 and TRBJ2-3; 9 bases fit TRBD2. The germline CDR1 and CDR2 sequences are MDHEN and SYDVKM. The junction had 20 bases not matched to a gene; V was cut back by 9 bases and J by 7 bases. The CDR3 contains 17 residues. CDR3 loop: CASQPFLGLAELNTQYF. Here the CDR3 DNA reads TGTGCCAGTCAACCCTTCCTGGGACTAGCTGAATTGAATACGCAGTATTTT.

This chain connects TRBV2 to TRBJ1-2, with D perhaps TRBD1 (5 bases). Trimming left V 6 bases short and J 3 bases short, with 17 bases between. The CDR3 length is 15 residues. Germline CDR1 SNHLY, CDR2 FYNNEI. DNA for the CDR3: TGTGCCAGCAGCCCCTCGGGACGGATAGACTATGGCTACACCTTC. This gives the protein CASSPSGRIDYGYTF.

The J gene is TRBJ2-3, the V gene TRBV7-9; 10 positions match TRBD2. Trimming took 2 bases from V and 6 from J; bases not matched to a gene: 11. Germline V gene lookup returns CDR1 SEHNR and CDR2 FQNEAQ (reference sequence). This CDR3 spans 17 amino acids. CDR3 in amino acids: CASSLYRTSGPPDTQYF. For the CDR3, the DNA is TGTGCCAGCAGCTTATACCGGACTAGCGGACCCCCCGATACGCAGTATTTT. The variable domain in full, with the rest retrieved from reference TRBV7-9 and TRBJ2-3, is DTGVSQNPRHKITKRGQNVTFRCDPISEHNRLYWYRQTLGQGPEFLTYFQNEAQLEKSRLLSDRFSAERPKGSFSTLEIQRTEQGDSAMYLCASSLYRTSGPPDTQYFGPGTRLTVL.

The chain has TRBV5-4 and TRBJ2-7, with D possibly TRBD2 on 5 matching bases. The CDR3 runs to 14 residues. Trimming took off 0 bases at V and 9 bases at J, with 16 bases between the two ends. The germline V gene has CDR1 SGHNT and CDR2 YYREEE (reference sequence). The CDR3 region has the DNA TGTGCCAGCAGCTTGGTCCCGGGATCTACGAGGCAGTACGTC. Its protein is CASSLVPGSTRQYV.

The gene calls are TRBV28 and TRBJ1-1; no firm D call. Trimming removed 0 bases from V and 0 bases from J, with 11 bases in between. The germline CDR1 and CDR2 sequences are MDHEN and SYDVKM. The CDR3 length is 16 residues. The CDR3 DNA sequence: TGTGCCAGCAGTTTATGGCCGGTGAGGGTGAACACTGAAGCTTTCTTT. This codes for CASSLWPVRVNTEAFF. Variable domain in full (rest from reference TRBV28 and TRBJ1-1): DVKVTQSSRYLVKRTGEKVFLECVQDMDHENMFWYRQDPGLGLRLIYFSYDVKMKEKGDIPEGYSVSREKKERFSLILESASTNQTSMYLCASSLWPVRVNTEAFFGQGTRLTVV.

The rearrangement links TRBV18 to TRBJ2-7; D is perhaps TRBD1 (5 bases). The germline V gene encodes CDR1 KGHSH and CDR2 LQKENI. Trimming left V 5 bases short and J 2 bases short, with 19 bases between. This CDR3 is built from 16 residues. CDR3 residues: CASSTLQGRNTYEQYF. Here the CDR3 DNA reads TGTGCCAGCTCAACCCTCCAGGGCCGGAATACCTACGAGCAGTACTTC.

The chain carries TRBV29-1 and TRBJ1-1; 10 bases match TRBD1. CDR3 size: 15 residues. The J segment lost 3 bases and the V segment lost 6 bases, leaving 10 bases of the junction unmatched. In germline, CDR1 is SQVTM, CDR2 ANQGSEA. In DNA form, the CDR3 reads TGCAGCGTCCAACCCTCGACAGGGGGCTACACTGAAGCTTTCTTT. Translated: CSVQPSTGGYTEAFF.